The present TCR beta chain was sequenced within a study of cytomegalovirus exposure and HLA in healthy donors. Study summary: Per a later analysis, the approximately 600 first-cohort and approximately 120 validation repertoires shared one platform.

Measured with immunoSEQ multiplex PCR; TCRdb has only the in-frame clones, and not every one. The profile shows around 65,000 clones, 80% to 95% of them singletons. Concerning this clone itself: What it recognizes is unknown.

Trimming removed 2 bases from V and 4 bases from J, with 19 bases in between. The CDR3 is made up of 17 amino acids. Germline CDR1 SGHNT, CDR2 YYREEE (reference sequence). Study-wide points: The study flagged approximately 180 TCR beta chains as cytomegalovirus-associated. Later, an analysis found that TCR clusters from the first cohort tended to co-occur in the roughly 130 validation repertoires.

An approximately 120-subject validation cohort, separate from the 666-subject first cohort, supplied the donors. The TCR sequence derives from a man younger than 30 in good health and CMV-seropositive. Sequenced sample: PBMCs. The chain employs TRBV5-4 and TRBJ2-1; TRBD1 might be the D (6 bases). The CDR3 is CASSLRQRKGGYNEQFF. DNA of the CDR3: TGTGCCAGCAGCTTACGACAGCGAAAAGGGGGATACAATGAGCAGTTCTTC.